The sequence of this T cell receptor (beta chain) was determined in a study of identical twins. This CDR3 comprises 16 residues. The ends were cut back, 5 bases at V and 2 bases at J, with 18 bases in the middle. The V gene's germline CDR1 is MNHEY and CDR2 SMNVEV (reference sequence). cDNA carried unique molecular identifiers, and a universal primer site was added by template switching. Using its own MiXCR run on the 5' RACE reads, TCRdb lists one record per CDR3 protein. Among 400,000 to 550,000 distinct CDR3 sequences listed, approximately 24% were seen once. The data were also submitted as part of a second study, on T cells expressing NK-cell markers.

This chain connects TRBV27 to TRBJ2-5, with no clear D. The source is a woman aged 18-29 years in good health. Sequenced input: CD4+ T cells sorted from blood. The CDR3, as DNA: TGTGCCAGCAGTCCGTCTAGAGATGTGGCACAAGAGACCCAGTACTTC. Its translation is CASSPSRDVAQETQYF.